Each of the 27 T cell receptor beta chains below was sequenced from the same sample in a study of chemoradiotherapy in HPV16-positive cancers. Produced via immunoSEQ multiplex PCR; TCRdb's table is partial and in-frame only. The sample comprises around 12,000 clones, roughly 64% of which are singletons, and 15% to 20% rests with the top ten. Sampling was done from a patient who underwent chemoradiotherapy. These receptors all stem from a human donor with HPV-associated anogenital cancer.

The chain carries TRBV5-1 and TRBJ1-1; TRBD1 matches at 7 bases. CDR3 size: 17 residues. From germline, CDR1 is SGHRS and CDR2 YFSETQ. After removal of 4 bases from V and 4 bases from J, the junction contained 16 bases not matched to a gene. CDR3 region: CASSLRPVRDRGTEAFF. The CDR3 DNA follows: TGCGCCAGCAGCCTGCGCCCGGTTCGGGACAGAGGCACTGAAGCTTTCTTT. The variable domain in full, with the rest retrieved from reference TRBV5-1 and TRBJ1-1, is KAGVTQTPRYLIKTRGQQVTLSCSPISGHRSVSWYQQTPGQGLQFLFEYFSETQRNKGNFPGRFSGRQFSNSRSEMNVSTLELGDSALYLCASSLRPVRDRGTEAFFGQGTRLTVV.

This chain's CDR3 is CASSWASGGHTDTQYF. CDR3 nucleotides: TGTGCCAGCAGTTGGGCGAGCGGGGGCCACACAGATACGCAGTATTTT. The chain links TRBV28 to TRBJ2-3; 8 nucleotides agree with TRBD2. From germline, CDR1 is MDHEN and CDR2 SYDVKM. After removal of 4 bases from V and 2 bases from J, the junction contained 8 bases not matched to a gene. The CDR3 has 16 amino acids. Full variable domain (rest looked up from reference TRBV28 and TRBJ2-3): DVKVTQSSRYLVKRTGEKVFLECVQDMDHENMFWYRQDPGLGLRLIYFSYDVKMKEKGDIPEGYSVSREKKERFSLILESASTNQTSMYLCASSWASGGHTDTQYFGPGTRLTVL.

The chain carries TRBV4-2 and TRBJ2-7; 7 bases map to TRBD1. Per germline, CDR1 LGHNA and CDR2 YNFKEQ. This CDR3 is built from 15 residues. With V trimmed by 0 bases and J by 2 bases, 4 bases remained unmatched. CDR3 coding DNA: TGTGCCAGCAGCCAAGATGGGACAGTTGCCTACGAGCAGTACTTC. Translation: CASSQDGTVAYEQYF.

This clone was found a few times. J is TRBJ1-2 and V is TRBV7-8; D may be TRBD1 (6 bases). V was shortened by 5 bases and J by 4 bases, with 17 bases between the two germline ends. The CDR3 spans 15 residues. In germline, CDR1 is SGHVS, CDR2 FQNEAQ. The DNA of the CDR3 is TGTGCCAGCAGCCCCCGTGGGGGGCAGAGCTATGGCTACACCTTC. Protein: CASSPRGGQSYGYTF. Complete variable domain (other parts from reference TRBV7-8 and TRBJ1-2): GAGVSQSPRYKVAKRGQDVALRCDPISGHVSLFWYQQALGQGPEFLTYFQNEAQLDKSGLPSDRFFAERPEGSVSTLKIQRTQQEDSAVYLCASSPRGGQSYGYTFGSGTRLTVV.

This clone was picked up a small number of times. The chain combines TRBV6-6 with TRBJ1-2, with D possibly being TRBD1 (6 bases). The V and J ends lost 0 bases and 2 bases respectively, with 13 bases between them. Germline values: CDR1 MNHNY, CDR2 SVGAGI (reference sequence). CDR3 length: 16 amino acids. CDR3 DNA: TGTGCCAGCAGTTACTCGATGGGGGGGCCCAACTATGGCTACACCTTC. Encoded protein: CASSYSMGGPNYGYTF.

This clone appeared a few times. This chain joins TRBV30 and TRBJ2-5; maybe TRBD2 (6 bases). Per germline, CDR1 GTSNPN and CDR2 SVGIG (reference sequence). V was cut by 4 bases and J by 5 bases, with 11 bases left in between. This CDR3 is built from 12 residues. Here the CDR3 DNA reads TGTGCCTGGAAGGACGCGGGGGAGACCCAGTACTTC. Protein sequence: CAWKDAGETQYF.

The chain has TRBV7-8 and TRBJ2-1; D is perhaps TRBD1 (6 bases). This CDR3 spans 12 amino acids. Germline CDR1 and CDR2: SGHVS and FQNEAQ. Trimming took off 3 bases at V and 10 bases at J, with 10 bases between the two ends. CDR3 nucleotides: TGTGCCAGCAGCTTCTACGGGACAGAGCAGTTCTTC. This translates into CASSFYGTEQFF.

In this sample, this clone turned up a few times. This sequence joins TRBV7-9 and TRBJ1-1; no firm D call. V was clipped by 1 base and J by 1 base, with 4 bases between them. The CDR3 is 13 amino acids. Germline V gene data show CDR1 as SEHNR and CDR2 as FQNEAQ (reference sequence). The CDR3 region is CASSLVRNTEAFF. CDR3 DNA: TGTGCCAGCAGCTTAGTGCGGAACACTGAAGCTTTCTTT. The full variable domain, in which reference TRBV7-9 and TRBJ1-1 provide the parts outside the CDR3, is DTGVSQNPRHKITKRGQNVTFRCDPISEHNRLYWYRQTLGQGPEFLTYFQNEAQLEKSRLLSDRFSAERPKGSFSTLEIQRTEQGDSAMYLCASSLVRNTEAFFGQGTRLTVV.

This clone turned up a few times. The chain links TRBV2 to TRBJ2-7, with 7 bases matching TRBD1. The V and J ends lost 7 bases and 3 bases, in that order; junction bases with no gene match: 6. Germline lookup yields CDR1 SNHLY and CDR2 FYNNEI. The length of the CDR3 is 13 residues. This chain's CDR3 is CASMGTDRYEQYF. In DNA form, the CDR3 reads TGTGCCAGCATGGGGACAGACCGCTACGAGCAGTACTTC.

The V gene is TRBV29-1, the J gene TRBJ2-3; TRBD1 matches at 7 bases. This CDR3 is built from 13 residues. Germline CDR1 reads SQVTM; CDR2 reads ANQGSEA. The V and J ends lost 4 bases and 5 bases, in that order; junction bases with no gene match: 6. In DNA, the CDR3 is TGCAGCGTTGTAGGGGACAGTGGAGATACGCAGTATTTT. It translates to CSVVGDSGDTQYF.

This sequence joins TRBV28 and TRBJ1-1; unclear D gene. Germline CDR1 is MDHEN and CDR2 is SYDVKM. Trimming took off 4 bases at V and 4 bases at J, with 4 bases between the two ends. The CDR3 spans 11 residues. The CDR3 sequence is CASSSGTEAFF. In DNA, the CDR3 is TGTGCCAGCAGTTCCGGCACTGAAGCTTTCTTT.

This clone was detected only a few times. The rearrangement links TRBV2 to TRBJ1-2, with a tentative D call TRBD1 (6 bases). This CDR3 is 14 amino acids long. Per the germline V gene, CDR1 is SNHLY and CDR2 is FYNNEI. The V end was cut by 7 bases, the J end by 8 bases, with 20 bases between. This CDR3 is CASNPQGLKEGYTF. The CDR3 DNA reads as TGTGCCAGCAACCCTCAGGGGTTGAAGGAGGGCTACACCTTC.

This chain links TRBV19 with TRBJ2-1; 8 bases are shared with TRBD2. CDR1 and CDR2 (germline): LNHDA, SQIVND (reference sequence). The CDR3 has 16 amino acids. J gave up 0 bases and V 5 bases, and 6 bases lay outside the gene matches. CDR3 loop: CASSDRGGSSYNEQFF. In nucleotides, the CDR3 is TGTGCCAGTAGTGATCGGGGGGGAAGCTCCTACAATGAGCAGTTCTTC. Full variable domain (outside the CDR3, taken from reference TRBV19 and TRBJ2-1): DGGITQSPKYLFRKEGQNVTLSCEQNLNHDAMYWYRQDPGQGLRLIYYSQIVNDFQKGDIAEGYSVSREKKESFPLTVTSAQKNPTAFYLCASSDRGGSSYNEQFFGPGTRLTVL.

In this sample, this clone turned up once. The genes are TRBV28 and TRBJ1-1, with D unresolved. CDR3 size: 17 residues. V dropped 4 bases and J dropped 1 base, with 19 bases sitting between them. Germline V CDR1 and CDR2: MDHEN, SYDVKM. The chain's CDR3 is CASSSPFSTDTNTEAFF. CDR3 coding DNA: TGTGCCAGCAGTTCACCCTTCTCGACCGATACGAACACTGAAGCTTTCTTT. Supplemented by reference TRBV28 and TRBJ1-1, the full variable domain reads DVKVTQSSRYLVKRTGEKVFLECVQDMDHENMFWYRQDPGLGLRLIYFSYDVKMKEKGDIPEGYSVSREKKERFSLILESASTNQTSMYLCASSSPFSTDTNTEAFFGQGTRLTVV.

This clone came up once. The CDR3 coding sequence is TGTGCCAGCAGCGTAGAGGCAGGATTGCACGAAATGAGTACAGATACGCAGTATTTT. It codes for CASSVEAGLHEMSTDTQYF. This chain joins TRBV9 and TRBJ2-3; D uncertain. Germline V gene data show CDR1 as SGDLS and CDR2 as YYNGEE. The CDR3 loop spans 19 amino acids. Trimming pared 0 bases from V and 3 bases from J, leaving 23 bases between.

The rearrangement joins TRBV10-3 to TRBJ2-5, with D maybe TRBD2 (6 bases). The CDR3 contains 14 residues. Germline lookup yields CDR1 ENHRY and CDR2 SYGVKD. V shed 4 bases and J shed 0 bases, with 9 bases lying between them. In DNA, the CDR3 is TGTGCCATCAGTGGACCGGGGGACCAAGAGACCCAGTACTTC. This gives the protein CAISGPGDQETQYF.

This clone came up a few times. This chain links TRBV7-6 with TRBJ1-1, with D possibly matching TRBD1 (6 bases). Between the trimmed V and J ends, which lost 4 bases and 0 bases, there was a span of 15 bases. This CDR3 has 16 amino acids. CDR1 SGHVS and CDR2 FNYEAQ come from the germline V gene. The CDR3 DNA sequence: TGTGCCAGCAGCTCTTGGACAGCACAAATGAACACTGAAGCTTTCTTT. This translates into CASSSWTAQMNTEAFF.

The genes are TRBV29-1 and TRBJ1-1; D is unclear. Germline-derived CDR1 and CDR2 are SQVTM and ANQGSEA. Trimming removed 1 base at V and 8 bases at J, with 11 bases between. The CDR3 contains 12 residues. The chain's CDR3 is CSVEGAAPEAFF. The CDR3 region has the DNA TGCAGCGTTGAAGGGGCAGCTCCAGAAGCTTTCTTT.

By its share, this clone is medium-sized (0.01 to 0.1%). This chain uses TRBV18 with TRBJ1-1; TRBD1 matches at 8 bases. The length of the CDR3 is 14 residues. From germline, CDR1 is KGHSH and CDR2 LQKENI. V was clipped by 3 bases and J by 4 bases; unmatched bases: 4. The CDR3 region is CASSPDRDGTEAFF. DNA of the CDR3: TGTGCCAGCTCACCGGACAGGGATGGCACTGAAGCTTTCTTT.

By share, this clone counts as medium-sized. CDR3 protein: CASSPTPYEQYF. The DNA for the CDR3 is TGTGCCAGCAGCCCTACACCCTACGAGCAGTACTTC. This sequence joins TRBV14 and TRBJ2-7; D is undetermined. V gave up 4 bases and J gave up 2 bases, with 6 bases separating them. CDR1 and CDR2 from the germline V gene are SGHDN and FVKESK. The CDR3 totals 12 residues.

This clone was counted only a few times. The chain is built from TRBV28 and TRBJ1-4; TRBD1 aligns across 7 bases. CDR1 and CDR2 from the germline V gene are MDHEN and SYDVKM. CDR3 length: 14 residues. V lost 3 bases and J lost 7; bases outside the gene matches: 5. CDR3 sequence (DNA): TGTGCCAGCAGTTTTGGGCAGGGGGGTGAAAAACTGTTTTTT. Translating gives CASSFGQGGEKLFF.

V and J are TRBV2 and TRBJ2-5; 7 nucleotides align to TRBD1. J lost 7 bases, V lost 6 bases, and 8 bases had no gene match. The CDR3 sequence is 13 residues long. Germline V gives CDR1 SNHLY, CDR2 FYNNEI. The CDR3 is CASSATGMGTQYF. The CDR3 bases are TGTGCCAGCAGCGCGACAGGGATGGGGACCCAGTACTTC.

This chain connects TRBV27 to TRBJ2-7; D is undetermined. The CDR3 is 12 amino acids. Germline V gives CDR1 MNHEY, CDR2 SMNVEV (reference sequence). The V end was cut by 6 bases, the J end by 2 bases, with 8 bases between. CDR3 residues: CASSRPAYEQYF. CDR3 bases: TGTGCCAGCAGCCGCCCCGCCTACGAGCAGTACTTC.

The chain links TRBV5-4 to TRBJ2-3; perhaps TRBD2 as D (7 bases). The CDR3 consists of 17 residues. Germline V gene lookup returns CDR1 SGHNT and CDR2 YYREEE (reference sequence). The ends were cut back, 1 base at V and 0 bases at J, with 15 bases in the middle. The CDR3 spells CASSLMVGGGSTDTQYF. The DNA for the CDR3 is TGTGCCAGCAGCTTGATGGTAGGGGGGGGCAGCACAGATACGCAGTATTTT.

This CDR3 is CASSLDPISNYGYTF. CDR3 DNA: TGTGCCAGCAGCTTAGATCCCATTTCTAACTATGGCTACACCTTC. The J gene is TRBJ1-2, the V gene TRBV7-9; no reliable D call. This CDR3 comprises 15 residues. V was clipped by 1 base and J by 0 bases, with 9 bases between them. The germline gives CDR1 SEHNR, CDR2 FQNEAQ (reference sequence). Using reference TRBV7-9 and TRBJ1-2 for the parts outside the CDR3, the full variable domain is DTGVSQNPRHKITKRGQNVTFRCDPISEHNRLYWYRQTLGQGPEFLTYFQNEAQLEKSRLLSDRFSAERPKGSFSTLEIQRTEQGDSAMYLCASSLDPISNYGYTFGSGTRLTVV.

In this sample, this clone turned up a few times. CDR3 residues: CASSKGRQGGNYGYTF. Written as DNA, the CDR3 is TGTGCCAGCAGCAAAGGAAGACAGGGGGGAAACTATGGCTACACCTTC. The chain recombines TRBV21-1 with TRBJ1-2; the DNA was not used to check the table's D call, TRBD1. TRBV21-1 corresponds to a pseudogene. The CDR3 totals 16 residues.

The J gene is TRBJ1-1, the V gene TRBV29-1, with a weak D call TRBD1 (6 bases). The V gene's germline CDR1 is SQVTM and CDR2 ANQGSEA. The length of the CDR3 is 13 residues. V was pared by 8 bases and J by 3 bases, with 16 bases between. In nucleotides, the CDR3 is TGCAGCTCGCTAAACAGGGTGGACACTGAAGCTTTCTTT. Amino acid sequence: CSSLNRVDTEAFF.